This T cell receptor beta chain was retrieved from a study of cytomegalovirus exposure and HLA in healthy donors. Study-level information: Approximately 190 million T cells yielded 90 million to 130 million unique TCR beta sequences, as an earlier analysis found. Findings of the study overall: TCR association rates varied by HLA locus in a later analysis, with DRB1 highest and HLA-C lowest. Researchers reported that three CMV-associated chains were confirmed in vitro as CMV antigen-specific.

Amplification used 60 Vbeta primers and 13 Jbeta primers. The assay was immunoSEQ multiplex PCR, and TCRdb's table has in-frame clones only and misses some. The table includes around 76,000 clones, roughly 73% detected once. J gave up 8 bases and V 10 bases, and 6 bases lay outside the gene matches. The germline V gene has CDR1 MGHDK and CDR2 SYGVNS. The CDR3 extends over 12 amino acids. On this clone itself: The antigen is undetermined.

Donors were nominally healthy when sampled, though unrecorded immune exposures were likely. The TCR comes from a woman between 40 and 55 years old in good health and CMV-seropositive. The sample taken for sequencing was PBMCs. This rearrangement joins TRBV25-1 to TRBJ2-4; 9 bases agree with TRBD1. This CDR3 is CATRQGGHIQYF. The CDR3 DNA reads as TGTGCCACCCGACAGGGGGGGCACATTCAGTACTTC.